What follows are 5 T cell receptor beta chains derived from one specimen sequenced in a study of cytomegalovirus exposure and HLA in healthy donors. PCR involved 60 Vbeta and 13 Jbeta primers. The table came from immunoSEQ multiplex PCR; TCRdb's copy has only in-frame clones and leaves some out. The repertoire has about 160,000 clones, just over 75% of them found once; the top ten carry less than 1.2%. Sequencing was done on a sample of PBMCs. The source of these receptors is a woman between 40 and 55 years old in good health and CMV-seronegative.

This clone was seen a few times. The chain combines TRBV27 with TRBJ1-2; TRBD1 is a possible D gene (5 bases). Germline CDR1 is MNHEY and CDR2 is SMNVEV (reference sequence). There are 14 residues in the CDR3. V lost 8 bases, J lost 6 bases, and 19 bases lay in between. The CDR3 bases are TGTGCCAGCTCCGCAACCGGACAAGTGCATGGCTACACCTTC. It translates to CASSATGQVHGYTF.

This clone has a count of ten or more. The rearrangement links TRBV6-1 to TRBJ1-2, with D unresolved. The CDR3 extends over 15 amino acids. The V gene lost 4 bases and the J gene lost 4 bases, with 16 bases spanning the gap. From germline, CDR1 is MNHNS and CDR2 SASEGT. CDR3 bases: TGTGCCAGCAGTGGAGCGGAGCGGGCAGCCTATGGCTACACCTTC. This encodes CASSGAERAAYGYTF.

The rearrangement uses TRBV5-1 and TRBJ2-1, with D tentatively TRBD2 (5 bases). This CDR3 is built from 14 residues. V was pared by 2 bases and J by 5 bases, with 11 bases between. Germline V gene lookup returns CDR1 SGHRS and CDR2 YFSETQ. The CDR3 bases are TGCGCCAGCAGCTTCAGCGGTACCCACAATGAGCAGTTCTTC. It is translated as CASSFSGTHNEQFF.

The chain has TRBV19 and TRBJ2-5, with D possibly being TRBD2 (5 bases). Germline CDR1 is LNHDA and CDR2 is SQIVND (reference sequence). The CDR3 has 14 amino acids. V lost 3 bases and J lost 2, with 10 bases in between. CDR3 in amino acids: CASSIGRTQETQYF. CDR3 bases: TGTGCCAGTAGTATCGGACGGACTCAAGAGACCCAGTACTTC.

J is TRBJ2-1 and V is TRBV7-9, with 10 bases aligning to TRBD1. The CDR3 is made up of 17 amino acids. V gave up 4 bases and J gave up 5 bases; unmatched junction bases: 11. Germline loops: CDR1 SEHNR, CDR2 FQNEAQ (reference sequence). CDR3 in DNA: TGTGCCAGCAGCTCCTCTGCCGGGACAGGGGACAACAATGAGCAGTTCTTC. The encoded protein is CASSSSAGTGDNNEQFF. Combining the CDR3 with reference TRBV7-9 and TRBJ2-1 gives the whole variable domain DTGVSQNPRHKITKRGQNVTFRCDPISEHNRLYWYRQTLGQGPEFLTYFQNEAQLEKSRLLSDRFSAERPKGSFSTLEIQRTEQGDSAMYLCASSSSAGTGDNNEQFFGPGTRLTVL.